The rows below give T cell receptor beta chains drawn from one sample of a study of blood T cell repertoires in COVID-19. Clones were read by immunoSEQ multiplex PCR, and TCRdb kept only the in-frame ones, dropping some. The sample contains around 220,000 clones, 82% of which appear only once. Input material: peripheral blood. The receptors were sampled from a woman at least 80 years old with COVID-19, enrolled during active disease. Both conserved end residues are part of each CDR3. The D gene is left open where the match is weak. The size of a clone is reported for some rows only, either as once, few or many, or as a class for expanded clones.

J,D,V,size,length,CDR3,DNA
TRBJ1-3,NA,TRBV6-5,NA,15,CASSPAGAAGNTIYF,TGTGCCAGCAGTCCGGCGGGGGCTGCTGGGAACACCATATATTTT
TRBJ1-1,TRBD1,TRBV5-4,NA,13,CASSFGQGAEAFF,TGTGCCAGCAGCTTCGGACAGGGGGCTGAAGCTTTCTTT
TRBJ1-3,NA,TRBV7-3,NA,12,CASRGGSTEQTF,TGTGCCAGTCGAGGGGGTTCAACAGAACAAACTTTT
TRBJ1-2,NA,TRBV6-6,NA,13,CASSSQANYGYTF,TGTGCCAGCAGCTCACAGGCTAACTATGGCTACACCTTC
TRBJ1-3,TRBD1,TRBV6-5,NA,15,CASRLNRDRGNTIYF,TGTGCCAGCAGGCTCAACCGGGACAGGGGAAACACCATATATTTT
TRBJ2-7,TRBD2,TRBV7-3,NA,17,CASSLNPAGGPAYEQYF,TGTGCCAGCAGCTTAAATCCAGCGGGAGGCCCAGCCTACGAGCAGTACTTC
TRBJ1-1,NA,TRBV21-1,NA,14,CASSKGRAHTEAFF,TGTGCCAGCAGCAAAGGCAGGGCCCACACTGAAGCTTTCTTT
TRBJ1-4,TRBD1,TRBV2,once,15,CASSGTGAPNEKLFF,TGTGCCAGCAGTGGGACAGGTGCACCTAATGAAAAACTGTTTTTT
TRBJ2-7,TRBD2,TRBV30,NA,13,CAWSPGTSDEQYF,TGTGCCTGGAGTCCCGGGACTAGTGACGAGCAGTACTTC
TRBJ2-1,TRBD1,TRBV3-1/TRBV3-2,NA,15,CASSQAGTDYNEQFF,TGTGCCAGCAGCCAAGCCGGGACAGACTACAATGAGCAGTTCTTC
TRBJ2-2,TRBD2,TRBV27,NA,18,CASSRTRTSGLYTGELFF,TGTGCCAGCAGTAGAACCCGGACTAGCGGGTTGTATACCGGGGAGCTGTTTTTT
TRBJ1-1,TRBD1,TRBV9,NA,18,CASSVEGPGQGASSEAFF,TGTGCCAGCAGCGTAGAGGGACCGGGACAGGGGGCGAGTAGTGAAGCTTTCTTT
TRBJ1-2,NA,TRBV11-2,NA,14,CASSTQGSADGYTF,TGTGCCAGCAGCACCCAGGGAAGCGCTGATGGCTACACCTTC
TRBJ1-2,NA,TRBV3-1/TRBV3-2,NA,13,CASSQGQAGGYTF,TGTGCCAGCAGCCAAGGACAGGCAGGGGGCTACACCTTC
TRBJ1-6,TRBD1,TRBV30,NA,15,CAWSPRTGVGSPLHF,TGTGCCTGGAGCCCAAGAACAGGGGTAGGTTCACCCCTCCACTTT
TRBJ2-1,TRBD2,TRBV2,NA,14,CASIRTSLGHEQFF,TGTGCCAGCATTCGGACTAGCCTAGGTCATGAGCAGTTCTTC
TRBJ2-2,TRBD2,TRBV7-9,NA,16,CASSFSGTINTGELFF,TGTGCCAGCAGCTTCTCCGGGACTATCAACACCGGGGAGCTGTTTTTT
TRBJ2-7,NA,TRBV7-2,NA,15,CASSPSGRGVYEQYF,TGTGCCAGCAGCCCCAGTGGGCGGGGAGTCTACGAGCAGTACTTC
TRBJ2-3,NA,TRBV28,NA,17,CASSLRDSSTSTDTQYF,TGTGCCAGCAGTTTACGGGACTCGTCTACTAGCACAGATACGCAGTATTTT
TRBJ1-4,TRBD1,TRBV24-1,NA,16,CATSEGSRDRVEKLFF,TGTGCCACCAGTGAAGGAAGCCGGGACAGGGTTGAAAAACTGTTTTTT
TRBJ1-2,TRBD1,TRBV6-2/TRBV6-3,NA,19,CASSYGGLGGSRVNYGYTF,TGTGCCAGCAGTTACGGAGGGCTAGGGGGCTCGCGAGTGAACTATGGCTACACCTTC
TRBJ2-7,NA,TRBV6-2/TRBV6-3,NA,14,CASSYSTVSYEQYF,TGTGCCAGCAGTTACTCTACGGTCTCCTACGAGCAGTACTTC
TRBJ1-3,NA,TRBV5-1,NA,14,CASSSPGSGNTIYF,TGCGCCAGCAGCTCCCCGGGATCTGGAAACACCATATATTTT
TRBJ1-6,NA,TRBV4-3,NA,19,CASSPQLMGGIGDPSPLHF,TGCGCCAGCAGCCCTCAGCTTATGGGGGGAATAGGGGATCCGTCACCCCTCCACTTT
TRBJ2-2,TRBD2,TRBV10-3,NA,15,CAISGGVVGTGELFF,TGTGCCATCAGCGGGGGGGTAGTTGGCACCGGGGAGCTGTTTTTT
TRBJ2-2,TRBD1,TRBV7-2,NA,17,CASSLGPGQGRTGELFF,TGTGCCAGCAGCTTAGGGCCGGGACAGGGGAGGACCGGGGAGCTGTTTTTT
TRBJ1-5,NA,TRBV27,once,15,CASSSGGGVTQPQHF,TGTGCCAGCAGTTCGGGAGGGGGAGTTACGCAGCCCCAGCATTTT
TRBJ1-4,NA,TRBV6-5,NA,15,CASSYVQGGNEKLFF,TGTGCCAGCAGTTACGTGCAGGGAGGGAATGAAAAACTGTTTTTT
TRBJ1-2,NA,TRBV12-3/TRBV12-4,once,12,CASSSFNYGYTF,TGTGCCAGCAGTTCGTTTAACTATGGCTACACCTTC
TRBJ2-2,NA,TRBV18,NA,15,CASSSTGSGTGELFF,TGTGCCAGCTCTTCGACAGGCTCGGGCACCGGGGAGCTGTTTTTT
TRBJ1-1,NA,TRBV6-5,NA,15,CAREGLILMNTEAFF,TGTGCCAGGGAGGGGTTGATTCTCATGAACACTGAAGCTTTCTTT
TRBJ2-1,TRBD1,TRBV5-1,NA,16,CASSVGTGGSYNEQFF,TGCGCCAGCAGCGTGGGGACAGGGGGATCCTACAATGAGCAGTTCTTC
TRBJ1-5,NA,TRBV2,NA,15,CASVLGGLGNQPQHF,TGTGCCAGCGTCTTGGGGGGACTCGGCAATCAGCCCCAGCATTTT
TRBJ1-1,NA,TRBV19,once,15,CASRGPGSANTEAFF,TGTGCCAGTAGAGGTCCAGGCTCGGCGAACACTGAAGCTTTCTTT
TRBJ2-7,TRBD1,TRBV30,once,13,CAWERDRRYEQYF,TGTGCCTGGGAACGGGACAGGCGGTACGAGCAGTACTTC
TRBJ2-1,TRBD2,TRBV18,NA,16,CASSPSGGLVDNEQFF,TGTGCCAGCTCACCGTCCGGGGGGTTAGTCGACAATGAGCAGTTCTTC
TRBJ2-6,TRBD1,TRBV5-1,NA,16,CASRTGTGSGANVLTF,TGCGCCAGCAGGACCGGGACAGGGTCCGGGGCCAACGTCCTGACTTTC
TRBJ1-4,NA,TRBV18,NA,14,CASSPQQGYEKLFF,TGTGCCAGCTCACCACAACAGGGATATGAAAAACTGTTTTTT
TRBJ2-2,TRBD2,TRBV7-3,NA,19,CASSPLTSGRSVDTGELFF,TGTGCCAGCAGCCCCTTGACTAGCGGGAGGTCTGTTGACACCGGGGAGCTGTTTTTT
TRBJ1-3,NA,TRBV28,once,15,CASTPLSRALDTIYF,TGTGCCAGCACACCTCTCTCGAGGGCGCTTGACACCATATATTTT
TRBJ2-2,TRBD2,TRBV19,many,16,CASTGEGRTSGGELFF,TGTGCCAGTACGGGTGAGGGGCGGACTAGCGGCGGGGAGCTGTTTTTT
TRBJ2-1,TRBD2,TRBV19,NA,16,CASSSRGGRLYNEQFF,TGTGCCAGTAGTTCCCGGGGAGGGCGGCTCTACAATGAGCAGTTCTTC
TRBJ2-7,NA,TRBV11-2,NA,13,CASSLGPHYEQYF,TGTGCCAGCAGCTTAGGGCCCCACTACGAGCAGTACTTC
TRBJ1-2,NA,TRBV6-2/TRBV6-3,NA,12,CASSYGDIGYTF,TGTGCCAGCAGTTACGGAGATATTGGCTACACCTTC
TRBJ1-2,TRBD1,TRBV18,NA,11,CASSPGTDFAF,TGTGCCAGCTCACCTGGGACAGACTTCGCCTTC
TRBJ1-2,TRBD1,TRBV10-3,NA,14,CATVSGGASIGYTF,TGTGCCACCGTTTCAGGGGGCGCGTCGATTGGCTACACCTTC
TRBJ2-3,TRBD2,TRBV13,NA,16,CASSLGGRALDDTQYF,TGTGCCAGCAGCTTGGGCGGGAGGGCCTTAGACGATACGCAGTATTTT
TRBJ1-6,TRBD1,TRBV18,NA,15,CASSPSNRGNSPLHF,TGTGCCAGCTCACCATCTAACAGGGGGAATTCACCCCTCCACTTT
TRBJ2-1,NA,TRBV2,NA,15,CASTTGRSWDNEQFF,TGTGCCAGCACCACAGGGCGGTCTTGGGACAATGAGCAGTTCTTC
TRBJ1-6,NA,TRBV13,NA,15,CASQWNEGVGSPLHF,TGTGCCAGCCAGTGGAACGAGGGGGTGGGTTCACCCCTCCACTTT
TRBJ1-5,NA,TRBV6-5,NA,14,CATGGGRLNQPQHF,TGTGCCACCGGGGGGGGGCGCCTTAATCAGCCCCAGCATTTT
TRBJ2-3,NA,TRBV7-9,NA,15,CASSPPSKGTDTQYF,TGTGCCAGCAGCCCCCCCTCGAAGGGGACAGATACGCAGTATTTT
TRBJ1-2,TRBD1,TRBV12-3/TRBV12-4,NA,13,CASSLDRGSGYTF,TGTGCCAGCAGTTTAGACAGGGGAAGCGGCTACACCTTC
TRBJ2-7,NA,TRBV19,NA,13,CASSLRVSYEQYF,TGTGCCAGTAGTCTCAGGGTGTCCTACGAGCAGTACTTC
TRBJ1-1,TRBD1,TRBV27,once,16,CASSFRETGGRTEAFF,TGTGCCAGCAGTTTCCGAGAGACAGGGGGCCGGACTGAAGCTTTCTTT
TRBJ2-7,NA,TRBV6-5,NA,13,CASRVGGSYEQYF,TGTGCCAGCAGGGTTGGTGGGAGCTACGAGCAGTACTTC
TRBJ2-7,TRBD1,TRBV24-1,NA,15,CATSDATGEGNEQYF,TGTGCCACCAGTGATGCGACAGGGGAAGGTAACGAGCAGTACTTC